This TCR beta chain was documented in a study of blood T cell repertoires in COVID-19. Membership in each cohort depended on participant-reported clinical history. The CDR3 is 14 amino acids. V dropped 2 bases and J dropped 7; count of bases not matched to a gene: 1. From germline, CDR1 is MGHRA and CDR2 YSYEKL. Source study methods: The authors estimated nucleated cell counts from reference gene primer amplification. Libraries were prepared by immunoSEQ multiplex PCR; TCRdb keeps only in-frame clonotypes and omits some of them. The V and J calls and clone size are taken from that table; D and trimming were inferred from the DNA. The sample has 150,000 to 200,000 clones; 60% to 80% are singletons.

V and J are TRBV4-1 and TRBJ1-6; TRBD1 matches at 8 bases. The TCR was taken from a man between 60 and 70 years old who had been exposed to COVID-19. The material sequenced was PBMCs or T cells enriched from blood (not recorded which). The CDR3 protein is CASSQNRGNSPLHF. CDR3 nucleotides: TGCGCCAGCAGCCAAAACAGGGGGAATTCACCCCTCCACTTT.